Given below is one TCR beta chain in context. Other DNA sequences of this sample code for an identical CDR3. This CDR3 has 14 amino acids. The germline V and J ends were trimmed by 2 bases and 5 bases, with 12 bases remaining between them. Germline lookup yields CDR1 MDHEN and CDR2 SYDVKM. The sample is drawn from a study of Tregs in tolerant kidney transplant recipients. Data came from immunoSEQ multiplex PCR; TCRdb stores just in-frame clones and leaves some out. The table shows about 110,000 clones, with roughly 90% occurring only once. The sequencing used CD4+ T cells from blood, collected before the transplant. The clonotype comes from a human donor who received a combined kidney and bone marrow transplant. The gene calls are TRBV28 and TRBJ1-2; tentative D call: TRBD1 (6 bases). CDR3 sequence (DNA): TGTGCCAGCAGTTTAGATGGCAGGGGTTATGGCTACACCTTC. Translation gives CASSLDGRGYGYTF.